Each of the 23 T cell receptor beta chains below was sequenced from the same sample in a study of cytomegalovirus exposure and HLA in healthy donors. PCR amplification relied on 60 Vbeta primers (plus 13 Jbeta primers). Sequenced by immunoSEQ multiplex PCR; TCRdb stores in-frame clones only, minus some. The table includes 85,000 to 100,000 clones, about 80% detected once. Sequencing input: PBMCs. The receptors originated from a woman aged 60-75 years in good health and CMV-seronegative.

V gene TRBV19 combines with J gene TRBJ2-7, with D maybe TRBD1 (6 bases). Trimming left V 5 bases short and J 2 bases short, with 13 bases between. The CDR3 is 14 amino acids. CDR1 is LNHDA and CDR2 is SQIVND in the germline V gene (reference sequence). The CDR3 loop reads CASSGAGQPYEQYF. The CDR3 region has the DNA TGTGCCAGTAGTGGGGCAGGACAGCCCTACGAGCAGTACTTC.

The V gene is TRBV6-5, the J gene TRBJ1-4; 10 bases map to TRBD1. Germline-derived CDR1 and CDR2 are MNHEY and SVGAGI. The CDR3 is 15 amino acids. Unmatched junction bases numbered 5, after V lost 1 base and J lost 9 bases. CDR3 region: CASSYWGTGDQKLFF. In DNA, the CDR3 is TGTGCCAGCAGTTACTGGGGGACAGGGGATCAAAAACTGTTTTTT.

This chain links TRBV4-3 with TRBJ2-1, with unresolved D. This CDR3 comprises 12 residues. The ends were cut back, 6 bases at V and 7 bases at J, with 10 bases in the middle. Germline V CDR1 and CDR2: LGHNA, YSLEER. CDR3 amino acids: CASRGSLNEQFF. CDR3 nucleotides: TGCGCCAGCAGGGGCTCTCTAAATGAGCAGTTCTTC.

The genes are TRBV4-1 and TRBJ1-2; 8 nucleotides line up with TRBD1. V lost 4 bases and J lost 0; bases outside the gene matches: 4. The germline CDR1 and CDR2 sequences are MGHRA and YSYEKL. This CDR3 comprises 15 residues. CDR3 in DNA: TGCGCCAGCAGCCCCGGGACAGGAGCTAACTATGGCTACACCTTC. This translates into CASSPGTGANYGYTF.

The rearrangement links TRBV7-2 to TRBJ2-7, with D unresolved. Germline loops: CDR1 SGHTA, CDR2 FQGNSA. This CDR3 contains 11 residues. V dropped 4 bases and J dropped 2 bases, with 3 bases sitting between them. CDR3 sequence (DNA): TGTGCCAGCAGCTCCACCTACGAGCAGTACTTC. Protein sequence: CASSSTYEQYF.

This clone was counted a few times. V gene TRBV7-7 combines with J gene TRBJ2-5, with TRBD1 as a possible D gene (6 bases). In germline, CDR1 is SSHAT, CDR2 FNYEAQ (reference sequence). The CDR3 is 14 amino acids. Deletions cut 5 bases from V and 4 bases from J, with 14 bases between. CDR3 in DNA: TGTGCCAGCAGCAACGGGGCCAGGGGAGAGACCCAGTACTTC. Its protein is CASSNGARGETQYF.

V gene TRBV7-9 combines with J gene TRBJ2-2; 9 bases are shared with TRBD1. With V trimmed by 6 bases and J by 3 bases, 8 bases remained unmatched. Per germline, CDR1 SEHNR and CDR2 FQNEAQ (reference sequence). The CDR3 sequence is 16 residues long. This chain's CDR3 is CASRATGGRDTGELFF. The CDR3 nucleotides read TGTGCCAGCAGAGCTACAGGGGGCCGCGACACCGGGGAGCTGTTTTTT.

The sample holds a few counts of this clone. V and J are TRBV19 and TRBJ1-5, with a tentative D call TRBD1 (5 bases). Per germline, CDR1 LNHDA and CDR2 SQIVND (reference sequence). Trimming removed 5 bases from V and 0 bases from J, with 8 bases in between. CDR3 length equals 14 residues. CDR3 sequence (DNA): TGTGCCAGTAGTGACAGACCTAGCAATCAGCCCCAGCATTTT. As protein: CASSDRPSNQPQHF.

CDR3 amino acids: CARSYTGTGETEAFF. CDR3 bases: TGTGCCAGAAGCTACACCGGGACAGGGGAAACTGAAGCTTTCTTT. V and J are TRBV7-5 and TRBJ1-1; the table's TRBD1 call for D was not verified on the DNA. TRBV7-5 is a pseudogene locus. The CDR3 consists of 15 residues.

J is TRBJ2-3 and V is TRBV30, with TRBD2 identical over 7 bases. In germline, CDR1 is GTSNPN, CDR2 SVGIG (reference sequence). J was trimmed by 3 bases and V by 2 bases; bases with no gene match: 5. CDR3 length equals 14 residues. The DNA of the CDR3 is TGTGCCTGGAGTAGCGGGATGGGGACAGATACGCAGTATTTT. Encoded protein: CAWSSGMGTDTQYF. Using reference TRBV30 and TRBJ2-3 for the parts outside the CDR3, the full variable domain is SQTIHQWPATLVQPVGSPLSLECTVEGTSNPNLYWYRQAAGRGLQLLFYSVGIGQISSEVPQNLSASRPQDRQFILSSKKLLLSDSGFYLCAWSSGMGTDTQYFGPGTRLTVL.

In DNA form, the CDR3 reads TGCGCCAGCAGCCAAGATACCAGGTCGAGTATGAACACTGAAGCTTTCTTT. Encoded protein: CASSQDTRSSMNTEAFF. The chain couples TRBV4-3 to TRBJ1-1; D unresolved. The CDR3 runs to 17 residues. CDR1 and CDR2 (germline): LGHNA, YSLEER. V lost 0 bases, J lost 0 bases, and 14 bases lay in between.

The V and J genes are TRBV10-3 and TRBJ2-3, with 8 bases matching TRBD2. Germline values: CDR1 ENHRY, CDR2 SYGVKD. Unmatched junction bases numbered 4, after V lost 9 bases and J lost 5 bases. This CDR3 comprises 12 residues. Here the CDR3 DNA reads TGTGCCATTCAAGCGGGGGTAGATACGCAGTATTTT. Translated: CAIQAGVDTQYF.

The rearrangement joins TRBV19 to TRBJ1-4, with D perhaps matching TRBD1 (5 bases). V lost 7 bases to trimming and J lost 0 bases, with 18 bases between them. The CDR3 spans 17 residues. From germline, CDR1 is LNHDA and CDR2 SQIVND (reference sequence). This chain's CDR3 is CASNRPGGGTTNEKLFF. Written as DNA, the CDR3 is TGTGCCAGTAACAGGCCGGGCGGGGGGACAACTAATGAAAAACTGTTTTTT.

The V gene is TRBV10-1, the J gene TRBJ2-3; 8 bases fit TRBD2. J gave up 2 bases and V 4 bases, and 5 bases lay outside the gene matches. The CDR3 spans 15 residues. The germline V gene has CDR1 WNHNN and CDR2 SYGVQD (reference sequence). CDR3 sequence (DNA): TGCGCCAGCAGTGTACGGGAGGGCCCCACAGATACGCAGTATTTT. This translates into CASSVREGPTDTQYF.

The genes are TRBV7-2 and TRBJ1-4; TRBD1 is a possible D gene (6 bases). Deletions cut 6 bases from V and 7 bases from J, with 15 bases between. Germline V gene lookup returns CDR1 SGHTA and CDR2 FQGNSA. The length of the CDR3 is 14 residues. This CDR3 reads CASSDGGVGEKLFF. The CDR3 DNA reads TGTGCCAGCAGTGATGGGGGCGTGGGTGAAAAACTGTTTTTT.

V is TRBV5-6 and J is TRBJ2-1; 7 bases align to TRBD2. Germline-derived CDR1 and CDR2 are SGHDT and YYEEEE. With V trimmed by 2 bases and J by 8 bases, 10 bases remained unmatched. The CDR3 covers 15 residues. CDR3 sequence (DNA): TGTGCCAGCAGCTTTGGGCCGGGAGGTATTTATGAGCAGTTCTTC. Translation gives CASSFGPGGIYEQFF.

The gene calls are TRBV5-1 and TRBJ2-3, with 9 bases that match TRBD1. The CDR3 runs 16 residues. The germline CDR1 and CDR2 sequences are SGHRS and YFSETQ. V trimming: 1 base; J trimming: 2 bases; junction bases outside the gene matches: 5. The chain's CDR3 is CASSLSYRGLTDTQYF. The CDR3 DNA sequence: TGCGCCAGCAGCTTGTCGTACAGGGGGCTCACAGATACGCAGTATTTT.

The chain carries TRBV18 and TRBJ2-3, with 7 bases that match TRBD1. With V trimmed by 1 base and J by 5 bases, 3 bases remained unmatched. The CDR3 has 14 residues. Germline lookup yields CDR1 KGHSH and CDR2 LQKENI. The CDR3: CASSPLTGRDTQYF. For the CDR3, the DNA is TGTGCCAGCTCACCACTGACAGGGAGAGATACGCAGTATTTT.

The genes are TRBV7-8 and TRBJ1-5; D perhaps matches TRBD1 (6 bases). The CDR3 contains 15 residues. V was pared by 1 base and J by 4 bases, with 11 bases between. CDR1 and CDR2 from the germline V gene are SGHVS and FQNEAQ. Here the CDR3 DNA reads TGTGCCAGCAGCTTAGGAGGGGGAAATAATCAGCCCCAGCATTTT. This gives the protein CASSLGGGNNQPQHF.

This chain connects TRBV19 to TRBJ1-5; the D gene is possibly TRBD1 (5 bases). The CDR3 covers 19 residues. The germline V gene encodes CDR1 LNHDA and CDR2 SQIVND (reference sequence). The V and J ends lost 3 bases and 4 bases respectively, with 25 bases between them. CDR3 residues: CASSMGKVPGRPFNQPQHF. The CDR3 nucleotides are TGTGCCAGTAGTATGGGAAAGGTGCCAGGGAGGCCCTTTAATCAGCCCCAGCATTTT.

The V gene is TRBV5-1, the J gene TRBJ2-3; unclear D gene. The length of the CDR3 is 13 residues. The germline V and J ends were trimmed by 4 bases and 2 bases, with 8 bases remaining between them. The germline V gene encodes CDR1 SGHRS and CDR2 YFSETQ. As DNA, the CDR3 is TGCGCCAGCAGCCGAGAAATCACAGATACGCAGTATTTT. Its translation: CASSREITDTQYF.

The chain has TRBV15 and TRBJ2-3, with 8 nucleotides matching TRBD2. With V trimmed by 0 bases and J by 5 bases, 10 bases remained unmatched. CDR3 length: 17 amino acids. In germline, CDR1 is LNHNV, CDR2 YYDKDF (reference sequence). CDR3 sequence: CATSRDMASGFGDTQYF. The CDR3 DNA reads as TGTGCCACCAGCAGAGATATGGCTAGCGGGTTCGGAGATACGCAGTATTTT.

The rearrangement uses TRBV6-5 and TRBJ1-1, with 7 bases aligning to TRBD1. Germline CDR1 is MNHEY and CDR2 is SVGAGI. CDR3 length: 14 residues. The V segment lost 6 bases and the J segment 1 base; nucleotides outside the gene matches: 5. For the CDR3, the DNA is TGTGCCAGCAGACGGGGGACAGCGAACACTGAAGCTTTCTTT. Its protein is CASRRGTANTEAFF.